A selection of T cell receptor beta chains follows, all from one sample in a study of T cell clones after liver transplantation. The data were produced by immunoSEQ multiplex PCR, yet TCRdb's version contains in-frame clones alone and is incomplete. The table lists around 110,000 clones, about nine tenths of them singletons. Here the sequenced sample was CD4+ T cells from blood, taken 12 months after liver transplant. The source is a human patient who received a liver transplant. The graft donor may be the source of some T cells. The CDR3 runs from the conserved cysteine through the conserved F or W. D genes are given only for firm matches. Clone size appears in some rows only: once, few, many, or a class for an expanded clone.

j_call,clone_size,v_call,cdr3_length,d_call,cdr3_aa,cdr3_nt
TRBJ2-1,-,TRBV20-1,11,-,CSAARGNEQFF,TGCAGTGCCGCCAGGGGAAATGAGCAGTTCTTC
TRBJ1-5,-,TRBV14,15,TRBD1,CASSQGQGANQPQHF,TGTGCCAGCAGCCAAGGACAGGGGGCGAATCAGCCCCAGCATTTT
TRBJ2-7,-,TRBV6-1,12,-,CASSSRGFEQYF,TGTGCCAGCAGTTCCAGGGGCTTCGAGCAGTACTTC
TRBJ1-6,-,TRBV18,13,TRBD1,CASSTGVNSPLHF,TGTGCCAGCTCAACAGGGGTTAATTCACCCCTCCACTTT
TRBJ2-5,-,TRBV5-1,14,-,CASSLMGVRETQYF,TGCGCCAGCAGCCTGATGGGGGTCAGGGAGACCCAGTACTTC
TRBJ1-1,few,TRBV2,16,TRBD1,CASREQGGISNTEAFF,TGTGCCAGCAGGGAGCAGGGGGGGATTAGTAACACTGAAGCTTTCTTT
TRBJ2-5,-,TRBV29-1,12,-,CSVESSQQTQYF,TGCAGCGTTGAGTCCAGCCAGCAGACCCAGTACTTC
TRBJ2-3,-,TRBV15,14,TRBD1,CATSRGQGADTQYF,TGTGCCACCAGCAGAGGACAGGGGGCAGATACGCAGTATTTT
TRBJ1-4,-,TRBV2,16,-,CASRSLRRESGEKLFF,TGTGCCAGCAGGTCCCTCCGAAGGGAATCGGGTGAAAAACTGTTTTTT
TRBJ1-1,-,TRBV18,14,-,CASSPIRGNTEAFF,TGTGCCAGCTCACCAATCCGGGGGAACACTGAAGCTTTCTTT
TRBJ2-3,-,TRBV7-2,13,-,CASSLRVKNTQYF,TGTGCCAGCAGCTTACGAGTCAAAAATACGCAGTATTTT
TRBJ2-5,-,TRBV30,13,TRBD2,CAWRRTSGETQYF,TGTGCCTGGAGGCGGACTAGCGGAGAGACCCAGTACTTC
TRBJ2-3,once,TRBV12-5,12,TRBD1,CASGTGADTQYF,TGTGCTAGTGGTACAGGGGCCGATACGCAGTATTTT
TRBJ2-5,-,TRBV5-1,18,TRBD2,CASSLARNGLAGGETQYF,TGCGCCAGCAGCTTGGCAAGGAATGGACTAGCGGGGGGAGAGACCCAGTACTTC
TRBJ2-5,-,TRBV13,18,TRBD2,CASSLGGTGGRVQETQYF,TGTGCCAGCAGCTTAGGGGGGACTGGCGGGAGGGTACAAGAGACCCAGTACTTC
TRBJ2-5,-,TRBV18,14,-,CASSPPESQETQYF,TGTGCCAGCTCACCCCCAGAGTCCCAAGAGACCCAGTACTTC
TRBJ1-1,-,TRBV18,15,-,CASSLTGMGDTEAFF,TGTGCCAGCTCACTAACAGGGATGGGGGACACTGAAGCTTTCTTT
TRBJ1-5,once,TRBV18,14,-,CASSFRNSNQPQHF,TGTGCCAGCTCATTCAGAAATAGCAATCAGCCCCAGCATTTT
TRBJ1-4,-,TRBV5-5,15,TRBD1,CASSPATGGNEKLFF,TGTGCCAGCAGCCCAGCGACAGGGGGGAATGAAAAACTGTTTTTT
TRBJ2-7,-,TRBV19,16,-,CASSPQSAGSSYEQYF,TGTGCCAGTAGTCCTCAGAGTGCGGGCAGCTCCTACGAGCAGTACTTC
TRBJ2-1,-,TRBV11-3,18,TRBD1,CASSFNTYGTGPYNEQFF,TGTGCCAGCAGCTTTAACACCTACGGGACAGGGCCCTACAATGAGCAGTTCTTC
TRBJ2-2,-,TRBV2,16,TRBD2,CASKEREGENTGELFF,TGTGCCAGCAAGGAGCGGGAGGGAGAGAACACCGGGGAGCTGTTTTTT
TRBJ1-5,-,TRBV7-3,13,-,CASSFGQNQPQHF,TGTGCCAGCAGCTTCGGACAGAATCAGCCCCAGCATTTT
TRBJ1-1,-,TRBV10-3,14,-,CAITKSRENTEAFF,TGTGCCATCACCAAGTCCCGGGAAAACACTGAAGCTTTCTTT
TRBJ2-5,few,TRBV2,14,-,CASSAERVQETQYF,TGTGCCAGCAGTGCAGAGAGGGTTCAAGAGACCCAGTACTTC
TRBJ1-2,-,TRBV5-1,14,-,CASRDSEYSYGYTF,TGCGCCAGCAGGGACAGTGAATATAGCTATGGCTACACCTTC
TRBJ1-1,-,TRBV7-2,13,-,CASSLGRNTEAFF,TGTGCCAGCAGCTTGGGTCGCAACACTGAAGCTTTCTTT
TRBJ2-1,-,TRBV2,15,TRBD2,CASSDWASGMNEQFF,TGTGCCAGCAGTGATTGGGCTAGCGGGATGAATGAGCAGTTCTTC
TRBJ1-2,-,TRBV6-5,13,-,CASRTGQIYGYTF,TGTGCCAGCAGGACGGGACAAATATATGGCTACACCTTC
TRBJ2-7,-,TRBV19,15,-,CASSIAPGSTFEQYF,TGTGCCAGTAGTATAGCACCGGGGAGTACGTTCGAGCAGTACTTC
TRBJ2-3,-,TRBV29-1,11,TRBD1,CSDRQGDTQYF,TGCAGCGACCGACAGGGGGATACGCAGTATTTT
TRBJ2-2,-,TRBV5-6,17,TRBD1,CASSLVDRGVNTGELFF,TGTGCCAGCAGCTTGGTGGACAGGGGAGTGAACACCGGGGAGCTGTTTTTT
TRBJ2-1,-,TRBV5-6,14,-,CASSLRSSYNEQFF,TGTGCCAGCAGCTTACGAAGCTCCTACAATGAGCAGTTCTTC
TRBJ2-7,-,TRBV28,16,-,CASSWGAGESSYEQYF,TGTGCCAGCAGTTGGGGGGCCGGGGAAAGCTCCTACGAGCAGTACTTC
TRBJ2-3,-,TRBV4-3,14,-,CASSLRQPTDTQYF,TGCGCCAGCAGCCTCCGACAGCCCACAGATACGCAGTATTTT
TRBJ2-1,once,TRBV30,15,TRBD2,CAWSVRLAGGNEQFF,TGTGCCTGGAGTGTTAGACTAGCGGGAGGAAATGAGCAGTTCTTC
TRBJ2-7,-,TRBV11-2,14,-,CASSLAAGRYEQYF,TGTGCCAGCAGCTTAGCGGCGGGAAGGTACGAGCAGTACTTC
TRBJ1-1,once,TRBV10-3,12,-,CAISDGIAEAFF,TGTGCCATCAGTGATGGGATCGCTGAAGCTTTCTTT
TRBJ1-1,-,TRBV27,16,-,CASSLQGLQINTEAFF,TGTGCCAGCAGTTTACAAGGTTTACAGATTAACACTGAAGCTTTCTTT